Presented here are 3 T cell receptor beta chains from one specimen sequenced in a study of T cells in Graves' hyperthyroidism and ophthalmopathy. Amplification of TCR beta CDR3 regions used RNA as the template. HTBI primers drove first-round RT-PCR of the TCR CDR3. Using its own MiXCR run on the multiplex PCR reads, TCRdb lists one record per CDR3 protein. The table records approximately 590,000 distinct CDR3 sequences, 15% to 17% of them present only once. Source material: blood. These receptors were taken from a woman in her 30s with Graves' hyperthyroidism.

This clonotype was counted only a few times. This chain connects TRBV2 to TRBJ2-1, with 11 nucleotides matching TRBD2. Germline CDR1 SNHLY, CDR2 FYNNEI. CDR3 length: 16 residues. The trim removed 6 bases at V and 10 bases at J, leaving 14 bases unmatched. In DNA form, the CDR3 reads TGTGCCAGCAGGACTTTAGCGGGAGGGGGCCGGGGGGAGCAGTTCTTC. It codes for CASRTLAGGGRGEQFF. Variable domain in full (rest from reference TRBV2 and TRBJ2-1): EPEVTQTPSHQVTQMGQEVILRCVPISNHLYFYWYRQILGQKVEFLVSFYNNEISEKSEIFDDQFSVERPDGSNFTLKIRSTKLEDSAMYFCASRTLAGGGRGEQFFGPGTRLTVL.

The CDR3 DNA is TGCAGTGCAGAAGAGGGGACAGGGAGTCCGACCCCCTACGAGCAGTACTTC. This gives the protein CSAEEGTGSPTPYEQYF. This sequence joins TRBV20-1 and TRBJ2-7; 9 bases map to TRBD1. The germline V gene encodes CDR1 DFQATT and CDR2 SNEGSKA (reference sequence). The CDR3 sequence is 17 residues long. V lost 6 bases to trimming and J lost 2 bases; unmatched junction nucleotides: 17.

This clonotype was found many times. The chain joins TRBV30 to TRBJ2-3; D call uncertain. With 1 base removed from V and 3 bases from J, the gap between germline ends came to 14 bases. From germline, CDR1 is GTSNPN and CDR2 SVGIG (reference sequence). The length of the CDR3 is 15 residues. The CDR3 coding sequence is TGTGCCTGGAGTGCCGACCTGGGGTGGACAGATACGCAGTATTTT. It translates to CAWSADLGWTDTQYF.